These 21 T cell receptor beta chains originate from one sample sequenced in a study of T cells in tumors after PD-1 blockade. The table came from immunoSEQ multiplex PCR; TCRdb's copy has only in-frame clones and leaves some out. The table records about 59,000 clones, roughly 78% of them present only once. The specimen was PBMCs, collected before anti-PD-1 treatment. Every receptor here comes from a human donor with basal cell carcinoma.

Remarks on this clone: At one end the junction does not follow the germline gene, possibly because of a read error. The CDR3 here is CASSLFGRQALHF. The CDR3 DNA sequence: TGTGCCAGCAGTTTATTCGGCAGGCAAGCTCTGCACTTC. This chain connects TRBV28 to TRBJ2-7, with D unclear. Germline CDR1 is MDHEN and CDR2 is SYDVKM. The length of the CDR3 is 13 residues.

This chain connects TRBV3-1 (or the pseudogene TRBV3-2) to TRBJ1-3, with 7 positions matching TRBD1. Trimming cost V 4 bases and J 0 bases; bases outside gene matches: 9. The CDR3 has 17 residues. Per the germline V gene, CDR1 is LGHDT and CDR2 is YNNKEL (reference sequence). CDR3 loop: CASSLSGQPTSGNTIYF. As DNA, the CDR3 is TGTGCCAGCAGCCTCTCGGGACAGCCTACCTCTGGAAACACCATATATTTT.

Regarding this clone: Being one base from a much bigger clone, this may be a read error. This sequence joins TRBV11-3 and TRBJ2-7, with 8 positions matching TRBD2. This CDR3 spans 14 amino acids. Germline V gene data show CDR1 as SGHNT and CDR2 as YENEEA. CDR3 bases: TGTGCCAACAGCCATAGCGGGATAACCTACGAGCAGTACTTC. It encodes CANSHSGITYEQYF. Full variable domain (rest looked up from reference TRBV11-3 and TRBJ2-7): EAGVVQSPRYKIIEKKQPVAFWCNPISGHNTLYWYLQNLGQGPELLIRYENEEAVDDSQLPKDRFSAERLKGVDSTLKIQPAELGDSAVYLCANSHSGITYEQYFGPGTRLTVT.

J is TRBJ1-5 and V is TRBV30; no definite D call. Between the trimmed V and J ends, which lost 0 bases and 0 bases, there was a span of 9 bases. The germline CDR1 and CDR2 sequences are GTSNPN and SVGIG (reference sequence). This CDR3 has 15 amino acids. The CDR3 region has the DNA TGTGCCTGGAGTGTCTCCAGGTTTAGCAATCAGCCCCAGCATTTT. It is translated as CAWSVSRFSNQPQHF.

In nucleotides, the CDR3 is TGTGCCAGCAGCTTAGCGGGGACCCCAGCTCCTGGGACCCAGTACTTC. This gives the protein CASSLAGTPAPGTQYF. The chain couples TRBV7-9 to TRBJ2-5, with D perhaps being TRBD1 or TRBD2 (5 bases each). The CDR3 is 16 amino acids. Germline assignment: CDR1 SEHNR and CDR2 FQNEAQ (reference sequence). Trimming shortened V by 0 bases and J by 7 bases, and 18 bases separated the two germline ends.

The V call is TRBV19, the J call TRBJ2-1; D not certain. Trimming removed 7 bases from V and 4 bases from J, with 5 bases in between. The CDR3 loop spans 11 amino acids. Per the germline V gene, CDR1 is LNHDA and CDR2 is SQIVND (reference sequence). CDR3 loop: CASMGYNEQFF. CDR3 sequence (DNA): TGTGCCAGTATGGGGTACAATGAGCAGTTCTTC.

The V gene is TRBV19, the J gene TRBJ1-5, with TRBD1 as a possible D gene (6 bases). The CDR3 loop spans 15 amino acids. The V end was cut by 7 bases, the J end by 4 bases, with 17 bases between. CDR1 and CDR2 from the germline V gene are LNHDA and SQIVND (reference sequence). CDR3 region: CASTKVDRKNQPQHF. CDR3 nucleotide sequence: TGTGCCAGTACCAAAGTGGACAGAAAAAATCAGCCCCAGCATTTT. Full variable domain (remainder filled in from reference TRBV19 and TRBJ1-5): DGGITQSPKYLFRKEGQNVTLSCEQNLNHDAMYWYRQDPGQGLRLIYYSQIVNDFQKGDIAEGYSVSREKKESFPLTVTSAQKNPTAFYLCASTKVDRKNQPQHFGDGTRLSIL.

The rearrangement links TRBV5-1 to TRBJ1-1, with D tentatively TRBD1 (5 bases). V was cut by 4 bases and J by 3 bases, with 13 bases left in between. CDR1 and CDR2 from the germline V gene are SGHRS and YFSETQ. The CDR3 extends over 14 amino acids. CDR3 bases: TGCGCCAGCAGCAAGGTTTCCAGGGACACTGAAGCTTTCTTT. Its protein is CASSKVSRDTEAFF.

V is TRBV30 and J is TRBJ2-7; 8 nucleotides align to TRBD2. The ends lost 7 bases at V and 4 bases at J; junction bases unmatched: 6. The CDR3 consists of 12 residues. Germline CDR1 is GTSNPN and CDR2 is SVGIG (reference sequence). The CDR3 loop is CASHPGGYEQYF. CDR3 bases: TGTGCCTCCCACCCGGGGGGGTACGAGCAGTACTTC.

The J gene is TRBJ2-1, the V gene TRBV5-4, with 7 positions matching TRBD2. CDR1 SGHNT and CDR2 YYREEE come from the germline V gene (reference sequence). There are 16 residues in the CDR3. The V and J ends lost 0 bases and 2 bases, in that order; junction bases with no gene match: 5. In DNA form, the CDR3 reads TGTGCCAGCAGCTTGGCGGGGGGTAACCCCTACAATGAGCAGTTCTTC. Amino acid sequence: CASSLAGGNPYNEQFF.

The chain joins TRBV2 to TRBJ2-1, with 10 positions matching TRBD1. The V gene's germline CDR1 is SNHLY and CDR2 FYNNEI. V trimming: 5 bases; J trimming: 5 bases; junction bases outside the gene matches: 9. This CDR3 comprises 16 residues. CDR3 DNA: TGTGCCAGCAGTATACGGGACAGGGGTTCAAACAATGAGCAGTTCTTC. This gives the protein CASSIRDRGSNNEQFF.

The V and J genes are TRBV27 and TRBJ1-1; D possibly corresponds to TRBD1 (6 bases). Trimming shortened V by 5 bases and J by 6 bases, and 16 bases separated the two germline ends. The CDR3 covers 14 residues. Germline V gene data show CDR1 as MNHEY and CDR2 as SMNVEV (reference sequence). CDR3 DNA: TGTGCCAGCAGTCTCGCTTTGGAGGGGGCTGAAGCTTTCTTT. Its protein product is CASSLALEGAEAFF.

The genes are TRBV15 and TRBJ1-6; the match to TRBD1 covers 7 bases. The CDR3 is made up of 14 amino acids. V was clipped by 3 bases and J by 9 bases; unmatched bases: 5. Germline V lookup: CDR1 LNHNV, CDR2 YYDKDF (reference sequence). Here the CDR3 reads CATSSTGATSPLHF. The CDR3 nucleotides read TGTGCCACCAGCAGTACAGGGGCTACTTCACCCCTCCACTTT.

This clone has a single count. The chain combines TRBV7-6 with TRBJ2-5; 10 bases fit TRBD2. The V gene end was trimmed by 5 bases and the J gene end by 4 bases; junction bases not matched to a gene: 7. The CDR3 has 15 amino acids. From germline, CDR1 is SGHVS and CDR2 FNYEAQ. The chain's CDR3 is CASSPQRGGLETQYF. The CDR3, as DNA: TGTGCCAGCAGCCCCCAGCGGGGGGGCCTAGAGACCCAGTACTTC.

This chain joins TRBV15 and TRBJ1-6, with D possibly matching TRBD1 (6 bases). The germline V gene encodes CDR1 LNHNV and CDR2 YYDKDF (reference sequence). CDR3 length: 14 residues. The V and J ends lost 4 bases and 7 bases respectively, with 11 bases between them. CDR3 residues: CATSKTGRNSPLHF. CDR3 coding DNA: TGTGCCACCAGCAAGACAGGAAGAAATTCACCCCTCCACTTT.

This clone has just one count. This sequence joins TRBV14 and TRBJ1-4; possible D gene TRBD1, 5 bases. This CDR3 contains 15 residues. The V gene's germline CDR1 is SGHDN and CDR2 FVKESK. Trimming left V 0 bases short and J 7 bases short, with 12 bases between. CDR3 loop: CASSQDSGVGEKLFF. The CDR3 DNA reads TGTGCCAGCAGCCAAGATTCGGGGGTCGGTGAAAAACTGTTTTTT. The full variable domain, rest sourced from reference TRBV14 and TRBJ1-4, is EAGVTQFPSHSVIEKGQTVTLRCDPISGHDNLYWYRRVMGKEIKFLLHFVKESKQDESGMPNNRFLAERTGGTYSTLKVQPAELEDSGVYFCASSQDSGVGEKLFFGSGTQLSVL.

The chain uses TRBV12-3 or TRBV12-4 and TRBJ2-3; no clear D. The CDR3 is 13 residues long. Trimming removed 11 bases at V and 2 bases at J, with 14 bases between. CDR3 nucleotides: TGTGCCGGTAGTGGTTCGCACACAGATACGCAGTATTTT. It yields the protein CAGSGSHTDTQYF.

This clone has a handful of counts. The rearrangement uses TRBV3-1 (or the pseudogene TRBV3-2) and TRBJ2-5, with a weak D call TRBD2 (5 bases). The CDR3 totals 15 residues. V was clipped by 4 bases and J by 5 bases, with 17 bases between them. The germline V gene encodes CDR1 LGHDT and CDR2 YNNKEL (reference sequence). In DNA, the CDR3 is TGTGCCAGCAGCCTGAGGGTCCCAATGGGGGAGACCCAGTACTTC. Amino acids: CASSLRVPMGETQYF.

The sample holds one count of this clone. This sequence joins TRBV2 and TRBJ2-3, with TRBD2 as a possible D gene (5 bases). CDR1 and CDR2 (germline): SNHLY, FYNNEI. Trimming stripped 6 bases from V and 7 bases from J, with 23 bases between. The CDR3 consists of 16 residues. CDR3 region: CASRDEGFVRAYTQYF. CDR3 sequence (DNA): TGTGCCAGCAGGGACGAAGGGTTTGTGAGGGCCTATACGCAGTATTTT. The whole variable domain, remainder taken from reference TRBV2 and TRBJ2-3, is EPEVTQTPSHQVTQMGQEVILRCVPISNHLYFYWYRQILGQKVEFLVSFYNNEISEKSEIFDDQFSVERPDGSNFTLKIRSTKLEDSAMYFCASRDEGFVRAYTQYFGPGTRLTVL.

The V and J genes are TRBV20-1 and TRBJ2-1, with D possibly being TRBD2 (5 bases). This CDR3 spans 10 amino acids. V was shortened by 5 bases and J by 9 bases, with 8 bases between the two germline ends. Germline-derived CDR1 and CDR2 are DFQATT and SNEGSKA (reference sequence). This CDR3 reads CSAFSAEQFF. CDR3 nucleotide sequence: TGCAGTGCTTTTAGCGCTGAGCAGTTCTTC.

The chain is built from TRBV28 and TRBJ1-2; 8 positions match TRBD1. CDR3 length: 12 residues. CDR1 and CDR2 (germline): MDHEN, SYDVKM. J lost 7 bases, V lost 7 bases, and 5 bases had no gene match. This chain's CDR3 is CASKTGGSGYTF. The CDR3 DNA sequence: TGTGCCAGCAAAACAGGGGGAAGTGGCTACACCTTC.